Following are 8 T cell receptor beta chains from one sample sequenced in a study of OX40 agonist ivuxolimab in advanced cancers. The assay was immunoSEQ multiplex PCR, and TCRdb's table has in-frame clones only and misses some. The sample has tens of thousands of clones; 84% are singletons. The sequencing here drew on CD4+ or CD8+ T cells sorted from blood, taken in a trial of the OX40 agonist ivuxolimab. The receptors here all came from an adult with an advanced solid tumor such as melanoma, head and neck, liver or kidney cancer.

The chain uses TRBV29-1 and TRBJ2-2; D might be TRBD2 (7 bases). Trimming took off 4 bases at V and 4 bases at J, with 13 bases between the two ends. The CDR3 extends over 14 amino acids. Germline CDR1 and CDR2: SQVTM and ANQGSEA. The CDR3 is CSVGSGEGTGELFF. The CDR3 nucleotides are TGCAGCGTTGGGTCAGGGGAGGGCACCGGGGAGCTGTTTTTT.

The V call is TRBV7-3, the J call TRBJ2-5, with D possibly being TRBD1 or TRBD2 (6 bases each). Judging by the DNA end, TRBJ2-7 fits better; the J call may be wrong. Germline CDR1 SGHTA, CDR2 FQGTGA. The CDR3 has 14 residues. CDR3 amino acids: CASSPIGGSYEQYF. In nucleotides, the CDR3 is TGTGCCAGCAGCCCGATAGGGGGGTCCTACGAGCAGTACTTC.

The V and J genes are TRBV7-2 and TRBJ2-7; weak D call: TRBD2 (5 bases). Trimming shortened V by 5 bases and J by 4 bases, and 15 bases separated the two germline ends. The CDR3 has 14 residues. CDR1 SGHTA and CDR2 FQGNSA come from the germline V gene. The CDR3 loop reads CASSQAGNRYEQYF. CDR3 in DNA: TGTGCCAGCAGCCAGGCGGGCAATCGATACGAGCAGTACTTC.

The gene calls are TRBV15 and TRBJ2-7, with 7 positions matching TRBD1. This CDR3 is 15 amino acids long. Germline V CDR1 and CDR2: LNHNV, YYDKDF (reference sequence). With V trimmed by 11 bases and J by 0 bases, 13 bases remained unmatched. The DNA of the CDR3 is TGTGCCTGGGTAAACAGGGGATTGAGCTCCTACGAGCAGTACTTC. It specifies CAWVNRGLSSYEQYF.

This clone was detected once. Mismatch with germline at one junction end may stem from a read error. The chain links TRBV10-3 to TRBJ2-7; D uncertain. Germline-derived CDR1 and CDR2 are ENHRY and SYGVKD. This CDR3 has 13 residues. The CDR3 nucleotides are TGTGCCAGCAGTGAAAATCGGCGGTACGAGCAGTACTTC. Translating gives CASSENRRYEQYF.

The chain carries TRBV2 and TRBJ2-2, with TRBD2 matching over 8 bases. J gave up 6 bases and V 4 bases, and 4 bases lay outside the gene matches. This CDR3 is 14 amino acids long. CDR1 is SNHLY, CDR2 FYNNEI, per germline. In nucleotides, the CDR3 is TGTGCCAGCAGTGTCGGGGGGGCCCCCGGGGAGCTGTTTTTT. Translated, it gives CASSVGGAPGELFF.

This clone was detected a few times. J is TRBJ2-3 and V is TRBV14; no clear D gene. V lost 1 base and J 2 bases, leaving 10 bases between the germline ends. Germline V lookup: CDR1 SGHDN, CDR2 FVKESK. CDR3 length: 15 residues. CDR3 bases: TGTGCCAGCAGCCAAGGTACCAGGAACACAGATACGCAGTATTTT. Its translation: CASSQGTRNTDTQYF.

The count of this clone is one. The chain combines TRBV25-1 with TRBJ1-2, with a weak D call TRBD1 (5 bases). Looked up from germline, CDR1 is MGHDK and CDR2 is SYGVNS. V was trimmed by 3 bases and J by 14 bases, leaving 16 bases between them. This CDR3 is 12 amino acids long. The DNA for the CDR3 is TGTGCCAGCAGTGAGTCTAAGGGGACTTGGACCTTC. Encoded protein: CASSESKGTWTF.